The clone carrying this TCR beta chain was observed once. This specimen comes from a study of blood T cell repertoires in COVID-19. V dropped 6 bases and J dropped 6; count of bases not matched to a gene: 0. Germline CDR1 reads DFQATT; CDR2 reads SNEGSKA (reference sequence). The CDR3 is made up of 10 amino acids. The protocol was immunoSEQ multiplex PCR, while the TCRdb copy is restricted to in-frame clones and leaves out a portion. Counted here are 100,000 to 150,000 clones, about 81% occurring once; the ten biggest clones make up approximately 17%. This receptor was identified in a man aged 25-45 years with COVID-19, enrolled during active disease. V gene TRBV20-1 combines with J gene TRBJ2-3; 7 bases are shared with TRBD2. Material: peripheral blood. This CDR3 reads CSAGRDTQYF. The CDR3 DNA reads TGCAGTGCCGGGAGGGATACGCAGTATTTT.